This T cell receptor (beta chain) was sequenced for a study of control samples from healthy donors and cancer patients. TCRdb keeps only in-frame clones here, not all; method: immunoSEQ multiplex PCR. Among over 85,000 clones listed, roughly 91% were seen once. CDR1 is MNHEY, CDR2 SVGAGI, per germline. Trimming removed 11 bases from V and 2 bases from J, with 12 bases in between. This CDR3 has 12 residues. V usage is TRBV6-5 and J usage is TRBJ1-2, with D perhaps TRBD1 (5 bases). Sequencing input: PBMCs. The sequence was collected from a woman between 50 and 59 years old with colorectal cancer. Written as DNA, the CDR3 is TGTGCCGGGGCATGGGGGAACTATGGCTACACCTTC. Residues: CAGAWGNYGYTF.